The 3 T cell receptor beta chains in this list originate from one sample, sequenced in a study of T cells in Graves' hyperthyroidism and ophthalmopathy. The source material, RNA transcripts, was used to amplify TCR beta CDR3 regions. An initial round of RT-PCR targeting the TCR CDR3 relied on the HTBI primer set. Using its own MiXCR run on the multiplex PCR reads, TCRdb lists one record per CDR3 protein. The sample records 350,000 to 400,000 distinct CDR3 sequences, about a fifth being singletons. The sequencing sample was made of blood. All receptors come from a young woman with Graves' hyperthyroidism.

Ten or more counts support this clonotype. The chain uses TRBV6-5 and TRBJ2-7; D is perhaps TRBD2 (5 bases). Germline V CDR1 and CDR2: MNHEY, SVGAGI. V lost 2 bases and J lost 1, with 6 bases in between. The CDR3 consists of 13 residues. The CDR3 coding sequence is TGTGCCAGCAGTTACACGGGGTCCTACGAGCAGTACTTC. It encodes CASSYTGSYEQYF.

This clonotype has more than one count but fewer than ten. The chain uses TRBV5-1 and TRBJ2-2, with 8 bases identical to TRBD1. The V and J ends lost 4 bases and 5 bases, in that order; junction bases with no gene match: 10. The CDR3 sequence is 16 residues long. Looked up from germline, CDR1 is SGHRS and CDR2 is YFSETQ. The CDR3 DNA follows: TGCGCCAGCAGCGGAACCCTCAGGGGGCGGACCGGGGAGCTGTTTTTT. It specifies CASSGTLRGRTGELFF.

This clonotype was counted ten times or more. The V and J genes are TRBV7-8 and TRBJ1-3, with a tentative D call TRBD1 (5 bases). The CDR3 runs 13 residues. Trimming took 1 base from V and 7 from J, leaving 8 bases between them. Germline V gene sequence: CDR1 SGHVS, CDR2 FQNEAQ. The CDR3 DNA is TGTGCCAGCAGCTTAGGAGGGGCCAACACCATATATTTT. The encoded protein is CASSLGGANTIYF.